The T cell receptor beta chain described here comes from a study of blood T cells in healthy people across ages. Points from the study as a whole: From one million sequenced T cells, diversity estimates were lower bounds. Diversity was higher, and naive CD4+ cells more numerous, in long-lived donors than in aged donors.

Regarding this clonotype: The antigen remains unidentified.

The CDR3 consists of 13 residues. Germline values: CDR1 SGHKS, CDR2 YYEKEE (reference sequence). The V gene lost 4 bases and the J gene lost 8 bases, with 10 bases spanning the gap. A second 7 to 11 cycle PCR used barcoded and J-beta primers. TCRdb reprocessed the 5' RACE reads with MiXCR, giving one entry per CDR3 protein. Seen here are 1.5 million to 2 million distinct CDR3 sequences, 39% observed once, and the top ten hold about 23%. The material sequenced was blood. The chain links TRBV5-5 to TRBJ1-6, with D tentatively TRBD1 (6 bases). The sequence was collected from a human donor in good health. The CDR3 is CASSQQGDSPLHF. CDR3 bases: TGTGCCAGCAGCCAACAGGGAGATTCACCCCTCCACTTT.